Below, 17 T cell receptor beta chains from the same sample are listed, as sequenced in a study of regulatory T cells in long-lasting Graves disease (dated by TCRdb to about 2021). The time point label corresponds to: newly diagnosed GD, antithyroid drugs for less than 3 months. RNA was extracted from PBMCs in TRIzol for both TCR sequencing and RNA sequencing. The library was generated by multiplex PCR. TCRdb shows the sequencer as Illumina HiSeq 4000. iRepertoire HTBI primers and Arm-PCR amplification of CDR3 regions were used to construct TCR beta libraries. The public reads were reprocessed in TCRdb via fastp at Q25 and MiXCR, keeping in-frame beta chains. Rows with a matching CDR3 protein are joined into one entry that keeps the most common DNA and genes. The sample records 500,000 or so distinct CDR3 sequences, 15% to 20% of which are singletons. The ten largest account for 12% of the sample. The data were also submitted as part of a second study, on T cells in Graves' hyperthyroidism and ophthalmopathy.

Sample: peripheral blood mononuclear cells (PBMCs), taken at new diagnosis, from a patient treated with antithyroid drugs. The receptors here all came from a man aged 40-49 years with Graves disease. Donor details come from another sample of the same person, matched by shared clones.

This clonotype showed up many times. V usage is TRBV28 and J usage is TRBJ1-1; D is ambiguous. In germline, CDR1 is MDHEN, CDR2 SYDVKM. The CDR3 is 15 residues long. V was trimmed by 6 bases and J by 5 bases, leaving 19 bases between them. CDR3 region: CASSPHDRRETEAFF. The CDR3 nucleotides are TGTGCCAGCAGCCCCCATGACCGTAGGGAGACTGAAGCTTTCTTT.

This chain uses TRBV19 with TRBJ2-5; 9 bases line up with TRBD2. Germline CDR1 LNHDA, CDR2 SQIVND (reference sequence). This CDR3 spans 15 amino acids. The V segment lost 6 bases and the J segment 2 bases; nucleotides outside the gene matches: 7. CDR3 sequence (DNA): TGTGCCAGTAGAGTAAGCGGGAGGCAACAAGAGACCCAGTACTTC. Translated: CASRVSGRQQETQYF.

V usage is TRBV20-1 and J usage is TRBJ2-2, with 9 bases fitting TRBD2. The CDR3 is 14 amino acids. Unmatched junction bases numbered 5, after V lost 2 bases and J lost 7 bases. The germline gives CDR1 DFQATT, CDR2 SNEGSKA (reference sequence). The CDR3 DNA sequence: TGCAGTGCTAGACGCGGGAGGGCCGGCGGGGAGCTGTTTTTT. Its translation is CSARRGRAGGELFF.

J is TRBJ2-3 and V is TRBV14, with D hard to call. V was clipped by 1 base and J by 8 bases, with 4 bases between them. The CDR3 has 11 residues. Per the germline V gene, CDR1 is SGHDN and CDR2 is FVKESK. Here the CDR3 reads CASSQAGTQYF. CDR3 bases: TGTGCCAGCAGCCAAGCTGGTACGCAGTATTTT.

The sample holds many counts of this clonotype. This chain connects TRBV3-1 to TRBJ2-5; TRBD2 agrees at 13 bases. Germline V gene sequence: CDR1 LGHDT, CDR2 YNNKEL (reference sequence). The V gene end was trimmed by 2 bases and the J gene end by 5 bases; junction bases not matched to a gene: 11. This CDR3 has 18 amino acids. The chain's CDR3 is CASSQTSGRGSSVETQYF. DNA for the CDR3: TGTGCCAGCAGCCAAACTAGCGGGAGGGGCTCGAGTGTGGAGACCCAGTACTTC.

This clonotype has ten or more counts. This chain joins TRBV20-1 and TRBJ2-1; 11 bases match TRBD2. Trimming cost V 1 base and J 8 bases; bases outside gene matches: 1. Germline V gene lookup returns CDR1 DFQATT and CDR2 SNEGSKA (reference sequence). There are 13 residues in the CDR3. The CDR3 spells CSARVLAGDEQFF. CDR3 DNA sequence: TGCAGTGCTAGAGTACTAGCGGGAGATGAGCAGTTCTTC.

The gene calls are TRBV4-1 and TRBJ2-5, with 12 bases aligning to TRBD2. With V trimmed by 3 bases and J by 5 bases, 7 bases remained unmatched. The length of the CDR3 is 16 residues. Germline CDR1 MGHRA, CDR2 YSYEKL. The CDR3 spells CASSQRTSGMRETQYF. The CDR3 nucleotides read TGCGCCAGCAGCCAGAGGACTAGCGGGATGCGGGAGACCCAGTACTTC.

This clonotype has at least ten counts. The chain has TRBV11-2 and TRBJ2-1, with no clear D. The CDR3 runs 12 residues. Trimming cost V 5 bases and J 7 bases, with 9 bases left between them. Germline V gene lookup returns CDR1 SGHAT and CDR2 FQNNGV. CDR3 sequence: CASSPGPNEQFF. In DNA, the CDR3 is TGTGCCAGCAGCCCTGGTCCAAATGAGCAGTTCTTC. The full variable domain, completed using reference TRBV11-2 and TRBJ2-1, is EAGVAQSPRYKIIEKRQSVAFWCNPISGHATLYWYQQILGQGPKLLIQFQNNGVVDDSQLPKDRFSAERLKGVDSTLKIQPAKLEDSAVYLCASSPGPNEQFFGPGTRLTVL.

This clonotype has at least ten counts. V usage is TRBV28 and J usage is TRBJ2-7; TRBD1 aligns across 10 bases. CDR1 MDHEN and CDR2 SYDVKM come from the germline V gene. With V trimmed by 6 bases and J by 4 bases, 9 bases remained unmatched. CDR3 length: 15 residues. The CDR3 loop reads CASRPSGGQGYEQYF. For the CDR3, the DNA is TGTGCCAGCAGGCCATCCGGGGGACAGGGGTACGAGCAGTACTTC.

This clonotype was seen at least ten times. The V and J genes are TRBV28 and TRBJ1-4; tentative D call: TRBD1 (5 bases). With 6 bases removed from V and 7 bases from J, the gap between germline ends came to 30 bases. The CDR3 has 19 residues. The V gene's germline CDR1 is MDHEN and CDR2 SYDVKM. CDR3 in DNA: TGTGCCAGCAGCCCGGATATCAGGAGCCGGGACCCGAACTCTGAAAAACTGTTTTTT. Its translation: CASSPDIRSRDPNSEKLFF.

This clonotype was recorded at least ten times. The chain is built from TRBV7-3 and TRBJ2-3; D is unclear. This CDR3 is 13 amino acids long. V was cut by 1 base and J by 7 bases, with 9 bases left in between. Germline V lookup: CDR1 SGHTA, CDR2 FQGTGA. CDR3 amino acids: CASSLRPLNTQYF. The CDR3 region has the DNA TGTGCCAGCAGCTTAAGGCCCCTGAATACGCAGTATTTT.

This clonotype showed up many times. The CDR3 nucleotides are TGCAGTGCTAGAGATAGAACGCTAGCGGGAGGCTTGAGGGGGAACGAGCAGTACTTC. It codes for CSARDRTLAGGLRGNEQYF. The rearrangement uses TRBV20-1 and TRBJ2-7; 11 nucleotides align to TRBD2. The CDR3 contains 19 residues. Germline CDR1 DFQATT, CDR2 SNEGSKA (reference sequence). V lost 0 bases, J lost 5 bases, and 18 bases stayed unmatched.

The rearrangement uses TRBV20-1 and TRBJ2-7; TRBD1 matches at 12 bases. The CDR3 contains 15 residues. Germline V lookup: CDR1 DFQATT, CDR2 SNEGSKA (reference sequence). J gave up 4 bases and V 2 bases, and 6 bases lay outside the gene matches. CDR3 in amino acids: CSARIRDRGPYEQYF. CDR3 in DNA: TGCAGTGCTAGAATCCGGGACAGGGGGCCTTACGAGCAGTACTTC.

This clonotype was seen many times. The chain uses TRBV30 and TRBJ2-7; no clear D gene. The germline gives CDR1 GTSNPN, CDR2 SVGIG (reference sequence). With 5 bases removed from V and 3 bases from J, the gap between germline ends came to 8 bases. The CDR3 has 11 residues. Written as DNA, the CDR3 is TGTGCCTGGGGCAAACTCTACGAGCAGTACTTC. Its translation: CAWGKLYEQYF.

The chain joins TRBV5-1 to TRBJ2-2, with D perhaps TRBD1 or TRBD2 (6 bases each). The germline V gene has CDR1 SGHRS and CDR2 YFSETQ. V lost 1 base and J 3 bases, leaving 7 bases between the germline ends. The CDR3 covers 14 residues. CDR3 nucleotide sequence: TGCGCCAGCAGCTTGAGGGGGGACACCGGGGAGCTGTTTTTT. It translates to CASSLRGDTGELFF.

Many counts were recorded for this clonotype. CDR3 nucleotide sequence: TGCAGTGCTAAGGGTTCTAGCAATCAGCCCCAGCATTTT. This sequence encodes CSAKGSSNQPQHF. The chain joins TRBV20-1 to TRBJ1-5; D is unclear. Trimming took 4 bases from V and 0 from J, leaving 7 bases between them. The CDR3 runs to 13 residues. Germline V gene data show CDR1 as DFQATT and CDR2 as SNEGSKA (reference sequence).

This clonotype was observed at least ten times. The chain carries TRBV24-1 and TRBJ2-5; 9 bases are a match to TRBD1. The V gene end was trimmed by 4 bases and the J gene end by 4 bases; junction bases not matched to a gene: 9. The germline V gene encodes CDR1 KGHDR and CDR2 SFDVKD. CDR3 length equals 16 residues. The CDR3, as DNA: TGTGCCACCAGTGACCCCCGGGACAGGGTTGGAGAGACCCAGTACTTC. It codes for CATSDPRDRVGETQYF.